These 32 T cell receptor beta chains were sequenced from one sample in a study of T-cell memory formation after mild COVID-19 (dated by TCRdb to the early 2020s). The library came from 5' RACE. TCRdb records Illumina NovaSeq 6000 as the sequencer. The public reads were reanalyzed by TCRdb: fastp trimming at Q25, MiXCR alignment, in-frame beta chains only. CDR3 protein sequences are deduplicated, and each keeps its most common genes and DNA. This sample has just over 300,000 distinct CDR3 sequences in its table, and approximately 20% of those were observed once. The ten largest clones capture 20% to 25% of the sample. Sequencing was carried out using PBMCs or a T cell subset sorted from them (not recorded which). The receptors were sampled from a man between 18 and 35 years old who had mild COVID-19 (a few samples of this study predate the infection). The sample titles of this study are shuffled in the database, so cell type and time point are left out; the donor was told from shared clones.

J is TRBJ1-4 and V is TRBV7-9; D unresolved. Looked up from germline, CDR1 is SEHNR and CDR2 is FQNEAQ (reference sequence). With 8 bases removed from V and 5 bases from J, the gap between germline ends came to 18 bases. The CDR3 totals 15 residues. The CDR3 loop reads CASSSPGGRNEKLFF. Here the CDR3 DNA reads TGTGCCAGCTCATCTCCGGGAGGGCGAAATGAAAAACTGTTTTTT.

The chain has TRBV28 and TRBJ1-1; unclear D gene. The CDR3 has 12 residues. Germline CDR1 and CDR2: MDHEN and SYDVKM. The V end was cut by 6 bases, the J end by 5 bases, with 10 bases between. CDR3 residues: CASSRKRTEAFF. The DNA of the CDR3 is TGTGCCAGCAGCCGAAAACGGACTGAAGCTTTCTTT.

The gene calls are TRBV6-5 and TRBJ1-1; possibly TRBD1 for D (6 bases). Germline V gene sequence: CDR1 MNHEY, CDR2 SVGAGI. Trimming removed 0 bases at V and 4 bases at J, with 12 bases between. This CDR3 has 15 residues. The CDR3 nucleotides read TGTGCCAGCAGTTACTCGAGGACAGTGGCCACTGAAGCTTTCTTT. As protein: CASSYSRTVATEAFF.

This clonotype has just a few counts. The chain couples TRBV11-2 to TRBJ1-2; no clear D gene. Germline V gives CDR1 SGHAT, CDR2 FQNNGV. The CDR3 runs 14 residues. The V and J ends lost 5 bases and 2 bases respectively, with 12 bases between them. Written as DNA, the CDR3 is TGTGCCAGCAGCCCCCAGAGGGTGAACTATGGCTACACCTTC. Translating it yields CASSPQRVNYGYTF.

The chain combines TRBV12-3 or TRBV12-4 with TRBJ2-5; D is perhaps TRBD2 (6 bases). Trimming stripped 4 bases from V and 1 base from J, with 13 bases between. The CDR3 runs to 15 residues. The CDR3 protein is CASSSPDYGQETQYF. Here the CDR3 DNA reads TGTGCCAGCAGTTCCCCGGACTACGGCCAAGAGACCCAGTACTTC.

This clonotype was counted a single time. This chain connects TRBV2 to TRBJ1-1; D uncertain. The ends were cut back, 4 bases at V and 5 bases at J, with 14 bases in the middle. Germline CDR1 is SNHLY and CDR2 is FYNNEI. The CDR3 has 14 residues. This CDR3 reads CASSGLLARTEAFF. The CDR3 nucleotides are TGTGCCAGCAGTGGTCTCCTAGCAAGAACTGAAGCTTTCTTT.

This clonotype was detected only a few times. The chain recombines TRBV5-1 with TRBJ1-1; possibly TRBD1 for D (6 bases). Per germline, CDR1 SGHRS and CDR2 YFSETQ. The ends were cut back, 4 bases at V and 1 base at J, with 11 bases in the middle. CDR3 length: 14 residues. In DNA, the CDR3 is TGCGCCAGCAGCACCGGACAGACGAACACTGAAGCTTTCTTT. Amino acid sequence: CASSTGQTNTEAFF.

The CDR3 reads CASSQLWGSRTGELFF. The CDR3 DNA reads TGCGCCAGCAGCCAATTGTGGGGGAGCAGGACCGGGGAGCTGTTTTTT. The chain employs TRBV4-3 and TRBJ2-2; D is tentatively TRBD1 or TRBD2 (5 bases each). The V and J ends lost 2 bases and 5 bases respectively, with 15 bases between them. Germline-derived CDR1 and CDR2 are LGHNA and YSLEER. The CDR3 extends over 16 amino acids.

A few counts support this clonotype. The genes are TRBV7-9 and TRBJ2-1; 8 nucleotides match TRBD1. This CDR3 region has 16 residues. Germline V CDR1 and CDR2: SEHNR, FQNEAQ (reference sequence). V gave up 5 bases and J gave up 4 bases; unmatched junction bases: 10. Written as DNA, the CDR3 is TGTGCCAGCAGCCCCAGGGGGCCTCCAGAATACAATGAGCAGTTCTTC. This encodes CASSPRGPPEYNEQFF. Full variable domain (outside the CDR3, taken from reference TRBV7-9 and TRBJ2-1): DTGVSQNPRHKITKRGQNVTFRCDPISEHNRLYWYRQTLGQGPEFLTYFQNEAQLEKSRLLSDRFSAERPKGSFSTLEIQRTEQGDSAMYLCASSPRGPPEYNEQFFGPGTRLTVL.

This clonotype was seen a handful of times. The genes are TRBV27 and TRBJ2-1; a weak D match, TRBD1 (6 bases). CDR3 length: 13 residues. The V gene's germline CDR1 is MNHEY and CDR2 SMNVEV (reference sequence). Trimming took 4 bases from V and 4 from J, leaving 8 bases between them. The CDR3 spells CASSYGQYNEQFF. The CDR3, as DNA: TGTGCCAGCAGTTATGGACAGTACAATGAGCAGTTCTTC.

The chain recombines TRBV20-1 with TRBJ1-2; D remains unclear. The germline gives CDR1 DFQATT, CDR2 SNEGSKA (reference sequence). CDR3 length equals 15 residues. Trimming shortened V by 0 bases and J by 0 bases, and 11 bases separated the two germline ends. The CDR3 DNA reads TGCAGTGCTAGAGATGGGAACAGTACTAACTATGGCTACACCTTC. This gives the protein CSARDGNSTNYGYTF.

The gene calls are TRBV6-4 and TRBJ1-6; D is undetermined. Trimming removed 6 bases from V and 7 bases from J, with 13 bases in between. This CDR3 region has 14 residues. Germline V gives CDR1 MRHNA, CDR2 SNTAGT. The CDR3 loop reads CASSVAVRNSPLHF. The CDR3 bases are TGTGCCAGCAGCGTCGCGGTTCGGAATTCACCCCTCCACTTT.

This clonotype came up a few times. The rearrangement links TRBV20-1 to TRBJ2-2; 10 nucleotides align to TRBD1. The J segment lost 0 bases and the V segment lost 4 bases, leaving 5 bases of the junction unmatched. Germline V gene lookup returns CDR1 DFQATT and CDR2 SNEGSKA (reference sequence). CDR3 length: 16 residues. CDR3 DNA: TGCAGTGCTATCGACAGGGGGCGGACGAACACCGGGGAGCTGTTTTTT. Its translation is CSAIDRGRTNTGELFF.

This clonotype showed up just a few times. This chain connects TRBV19 to TRBJ1-1; a possible D gene is TRBD1 (5 bases). V shed 0 bases and J shed 0 bases, with 11 bases lying between them. CDR3 length: 16 amino acids. Per germline, CDR1 LNHDA and CDR2 SQIVND (reference sequence). Written as DNA, the CDR3 is TGTGCCAGTAGTATAGATTCATCAGGGATGAACACTGAAGCTTTCTTT. It specifies CASSIDSSGMNTEAFF. The whole variable domain, remainder taken from reference TRBV19 and TRBJ1-1, is DGGITQSPKYLFRKEGQNVTLSCEQNLNHDAMYWYRQDPGQGLRLIYYSQIVNDFQKGDIAEGYSVSREKKESFPLTVTSAQKNPTAFYLCASSIDSSGMNTEAFFGQGTRLTVV.

This clonotype showed up just a few times. This chain uses TRBV5-6 with TRBJ2-1, with D possibly being TRBD2 (6 bases). Germline values: CDR1 SGHDT, CDR2 YYEEEE. The CDR3 is made up of 16 amino acids. The germline V and J ends were trimmed by 3 bases and 3 bases, with 16 bases remaining between them. In DNA, the CDR3 is TGTGCCAGCAGCTCGATCGGGACTGGGAGCTACAATGAGCAGTTCTTC. Protein: CASSSIGTGSYNEQFF. Using reference TRBV5-6 and TRBJ2-1 for the parts outside the CDR3, the full variable domain is DAGVTQSPTHLIKTRGQQVTLRCSPKSGHDTVSWYQQALGQGPQFIFQYYEEEERQRGNFPDRFSGHQFPNYSSELNVNALLLGDSALYLCASSSIGTGSYNEQFFGPGTRLTVL.

The chain recombines TRBV6-6 with TRBJ1-6; D gene uncertain. The CDR3 runs to 13 residues. V was clipped by 4 bases and J by 10 bases, with 11 bases between them. The germline CDR1 and CDR2 sequences are MNHNY and SVGAGI (reference sequence). The CDR3 here is CASSSEGYSPLHF. For the CDR3, the DNA is TGTGCCAGCAGTTCCGAAGGGTACTCACCCCTCCACTTT.

The chain has TRBV12-5 and TRBJ2-5, with a weak D call TRBD1 (6 bases). This CDR3 is built from 15 residues. CDR1 and CDR2 from the germline V gene are LGHNT and FRNRAP. V dropped 5 bases and J dropped 1 base, with 14 bases sitting between them. CDR3 DNA: TGTGCTAGTGGTAATACAGGGAACCCCCAAGAGACCCAGTACTTC. This gives the protein CASGNTGNPQETQYF.

This clonotype was recorded only once. The chain recombines TRBV6-5 with TRBJ1-5; D may be TRBD1 (6 bases). Germline values: CDR1 MNHEY, CDR2 SVGAGI. Trimming took off 6 bases at V and 1 base at J, with 13 bases between the two ends. The CDR3 is 15 amino acids. CDR3 DNA: TGTGCCAGCAGACAAACGGGACAAAGCAATCAGCCCCAGCATTTT. It codes for CASRQTGQSNQPQHF.

This clonotype appeared a few times. The chain couples TRBV29-1 to TRBJ2-5; 8 nucleotides align to TRBD2. This CDR3 region has 16 residues. In germline, CDR1 is SQVTM, CDR2 ANQGSEA. The ends lost 4 bases at V and 3 bases at J; junction bases unmatched: 13. The CDR3 DNA sequence: TGCAGCGTTGGGGGTGAGACTAGCGCGTTTGAAGAGACCCAGTACTTC. The encoded protein is CSVGGETSAFEETQYF.

This clonotype was seen a few times. J is TRBJ2-7 and V is TRBV18; D remains unclear. The CDR3 covers 13 residues. V shed 0 bases and J shed 2 bases, with 5 bases lying between them. Germline assignment: CDR1 KGHSH and CDR2 LQKENI. For the CDR3, the DNA is TGTGCCAGCTCACCACCGGTTACCTACGAGCAGTACTTC. Translation gives CASSPPVTYEQYF.

This clonotype was seen many times. The chain joins TRBV2 to TRBJ1-1; D unresolved. Trimming shortened V by 6 bases and J by 1 base, and 3 bases separated the two germline ends. The germline CDR1 and CDR2 sequences are SNHLY and FYNNEI. This CDR3 is built from 11 residues. CDR3 coding DNA: TGTGCCAGCAGGGAGAACACTGAAGCTTTCTTT. Its translation: CASRENTEAFF.

The table lists this clonotype with a few counts. The chain links TRBV28 to TRBJ1-1; TRBD1 might be the D (5 bases). The CDR3 contains 13 residues. In germline, CDR1 is MDHEN, CDR2 SYDVKM. The germline V and J ends were trimmed by 5 bases and 10 bases, with 17 bases remaining between them. The CDR3 loop reads CASSIPAGRRAFF. CDR3 bases: TGTGCCAGCAGTATCCCCGCAGGGCGGAGAGCTTTCTTT. Full variable domain (missing parts from reference TRBV28 and TRBJ1-1): DVKVTQSSRYLVKRTGEKVFLECVQDMDHENMFWYRQDPGLGLRLIYFSYDVKMKEKGDIPEGYSVSREKKERFSLILESASTNQTSMYLCASSIPAGRRAFFGQGTRLTVV.

This clonotype has just a few counts. The chain links TRBV12-3 or TRBV12-4 to TRBJ2-7; 8 bases align to TRBD2. Trimming cost V 6 bases and J 1 base; bases outside gene matches: 5. The CDR3 is 14 residues long. CDR3 sequence (DNA): TGTGCCAGCAGCTTTAGCGGGGCGTCCTACGAGCAGTACTTC. Encoded protein: CASSFSGASYEQYF.

This chain connects TRBV6-2 or TRBV6-3 to TRBJ2-5; perhaps TRBD2 as D (6 bases). The germline gives CDR1 MNHEY, CDR2 SVGEGT. Deletions cut 6 bases from V and 1 base from J, with 12 bases between. The CDR3 sequence is 14 residues long. CDR3 sequence (DNA): TGTGCCAGCAGCCTCCCGGAGGGCCAAGAGACCCAGTACTTC. Residues: CASSLPEGQETQYF.

This chain joins TRBV12-5 and TRBJ1-1, with 7 bases identical to TRBD1. Germline V gene data show CDR1 as LGHNT and CDR2 as FRNRAP. The CDR3 runs to 13 residues. V lost 6 bases, J lost 10 bases, and 11 bases stayed unmatched. CDR3 bases: TGTGCTAGTGGCCCCGACAGGGCCCAGGCAGCTTTCTTT. It yields the protein CASGPDRAQAAFF.

This clonotype was picked up a small number of times. The J gene is TRBJ2-7, the V gene TRBV18; perhaps TRBD1 as D (6 bases). CDR1 KGHSH and CDR2 LQKENI come from the germline V gene. Trimming took 3 bases from V and 10 from J, leaving 22 bases between them. This CDR3 contains 15 residues. In DNA, the CDR3 is TGTGCCAGCTCACCGAAGGACAGACCCCGGCGCGTTCAGTACTTC. This codes for CASSPKDRPRRVQYF.

The chain combines TRBV7-9 with TRBJ2-1; possibly TRBD2 for D (5 bases). Trimming removed 1 base at V and 9 bases at J, with 10 bases between. CDR1 is SEHNR and CDR2 is FQNEAQ in the germline V gene (reference sequence). The CDR3 has 13 residues. The CDR3 DNA sequence: TGTGCCAGCAGCTTAGACTCCGGAGGTGAGCAGTTCTTC. It encodes CASSLDSGGEQFF.

The genes are TRBV20-1 and TRBJ1-4; D not resolved. Germline V lookup: CDR1 DFQATT, CDR2 SNEGSKA (reference sequence). The CDR3 covers 13 residues. The V and J ends lost 3 bases and 8 bases respectively, with 13 bases between them. The CDR3 DNA is TGCAGTGCTAGGAACTCAGCCAGGGAAAAACTGTTTTTT. It translates to CSARNSAREKLFF.

The chain recombines TRBV27 with TRBJ2-6; D is possibly TRBD2 (7 bases). The CDR3 contains 19 residues. Between the trimmed V and J ends, which lost 5 bases and 1 base, there was a span of 21 bases. Germline V lookup: CDR1 MNHEY, CDR2 SMNVEV (reference sequence). In nucleotides, the CDR3 is TGTGCCAGCAGTCCGCCTCGGGGGGCTAGTGAGTCTGGGGCCAACGTCCTGACTTTC. This encodes CASSPPRGASESGANVLTF.

V and J are TRBV5-6 and TRBJ2-7, with TRBD1 identical over 7 bases. V lost 4 bases, J lost 5 bases, and 6 bases stayed unmatched. This CDR3 contains 13 residues. The germline V gene has CDR1 SGHDT and CDR2 YYEEEE. The CDR3 DNA reads as TGTGCCAGCAGCATCGACAGGGATCACGAGCAGTACGTC. Amino acid sequence: CASSIDRDHEQYV.

The V and J genes are TRBV6-1 and TRBJ1-3, with D tentatively TRBD1 (6 bases). This CDR3 has 15 amino acids. In germline, CDR1 is MNHNS, CDR2 SASEGT. With 8 bases removed from V and 6 bases from J, the gap between germline ends came to 20 bases. Here the CDR3 reads CASSESQGPLNTIYF. As DNA, the CDR3 is TGTGCCAGCTCCGAGTCCCAGGGGCCTCTAAACACCATATATTTT.

A few counts support this clonotype. The chain combines TRBV6-1 with TRBJ2-5, with 8 bases that match TRBD2. CDR1 MNHNS and CDR2 SASEGT come from the germline V gene. The CDR3 loop spans 15 amino acids. Trimming cost V 1 base and J 4 bases; bases outside gene matches: 5. The CDR3 spells CASSEGPGRGETQYF. CDR3 coding DNA: TGTGCCAGCAGTGAAGGCCCCGGGAGGGGAGAGACCCAGTACTTC.